This entry lists 20 T cell receptor beta chains sequenced from one sample in a study of T-cell reconstitution after alpha-beta-depleted transplantation in children. Unique molecular identifiers were incorporated during preparation of the TCRbeta library. TCRdb re-analysed the PCR reads in MiXCR, keeping a single row per CDR3 protein. The table lists over 400,000 distinct CDR3 sequences, around an eighth of them singletons. The sample consisted of PBMCs from the stem cell graft donor, taken from the stem cell graft. The receptors originated from a human donor who donated a stem cell graft to a child with combined immunodeficiency.

The chain carries TRBV6-2 or TRBV6-3 and TRBJ2-1; weak D call: TRBD2 (6 bases). CDR1 is MNHEY and CDR2 is SVGEGT in the germline V gene. Trimming cost V 5 bases and J 9 bases, with 11 bases left between them. This CDR3 has 12 amino acids. The CDR3 sequence: CASSRLEAEQFF. The CDR3 bases are TGTGCCAGCAGTCGACTAGAGGCTGAGCAGTTCTTC.

The chain carries TRBV15 and TRBJ2-3; D call uncertain. V was cut by 3 bases and J by 7 bases, with 5 bases left in between. The CDR3 contains 11 residues. Germline assignment: CDR1 LNHNV and CDR2 YYDKDF (reference sequence). The CDR3 region has the DNA TGTGCCACCAGCAGTCATTATACGCAGTATTTT. Translated: CATSSHYTQYF. Based on the CDR3 plus reference TRBV15 and TRBJ2-3, the full variable domain is DAMVIQNPRYQVTQFGKPVTLSCSQTLNHNVMYWYQQKSSQAPKLLFHYYDKDFNNEADTPDNFQSRRPNTSFCFLDIRSPGLGDTAMYLCATSSHYTQYFGPGTRLTVL.

This clonotype was seen only a few times. The J gene is TRBJ1-5, the V gene TRBV20-1, with D hard to call. CDR3 length equals 14 residues. Trimming took off 0 bases at V and 3 bases at J, with 9 bases between the two ends. Looked up from germline, CDR1 is DFQATT and CDR2 is SNEGSKA (reference sequence). CDR3 DNA: TGCAGTGCTAGAGATCGTGGGAACAATCAGCCCCAGCATTTT. Protein product: CSARDRGNNQPQHF.

The chain joins TRBV5-6 to TRBJ1-2; D not certain. The CDR3 is made up of 13 amino acids. V was trimmed by 4 bases and J by 4 bases, leaving 11 bases between them. Germline lookup yields CDR1 SGHDT and CDR2 YYEEEE. CDR3 protein: CASSRAAAYGYTF. The CDR3 bases are TGTGCCAGCAGCCGGGCGGCAGCCTATGGCTACACCTTC.

This clonotype occurred a few times. The chain couples TRBV6-2 or TRBV6-3 to TRBJ2-1; TRBD1 matches 9 bases. The CDR3 is 15 amino acids. Unmatched junction bases numbered 12, after V lost 6 bases and J lost 9 bases. CDR1 is MNHEY and CDR2 is SVGEGT in the germline V gene. The CDR3 DNA sequence: TGTGCCAGCAGACAGACAGGGGGGGTCGGCGGTGAGCAGTTCTTC. Its protein is CASRQTGGVGGEQFF.

This clonotype was counted at least ten times. In nucleotides, the CDR3 is TGCAGCGGCAGGAGGGACACCGGGGAGCTGTTTTTT. Translating gives CSGRRDTGELFF. The V and J genes are TRBV29-1 and TRBJ2-2; the D gene is possibly TRBD2 (6 bases). CDR1 and CDR2 from the germline V gene are SQVTM and ANQGSEA. The CDR3 consists of 12 residues. With 7 bases removed from V and 3 bases from J, the gap between germline ends came to 9 bases.

This clonotype appeared once. The gene calls are TRBV6-5 and TRBJ2-5; D may be TRBD2 (7 bases). Per germline, CDR1 MNHEY and CDR2 SVGAGI. This CDR3 is built from 16 residues. Deletions cut 4 bases from V and 4 bases from J, with 19 bases between. CDR3 protein: CASSSMGRGGRETQYF. For the CDR3, the DNA is TGTGCCAGCAGTTCCATGGGCAGGGGAGGGCGAGAGACCCAGTACTTC.

The table lists this clonotype with a few counts. V gene TRBV7-9 combines with J gene TRBJ2-3, with TRBD1 matching over 9 bases. CDR3 size: 11 residues. The V gene's germline CDR1 is SEHNR and CDR2 FQNEAQ (reference sequence). V trimming: 6 bases; J trimming: 13 bases; junction bases outside the gene matches: 5. CDR3 nucleotide sequence: TGTGCCAGCAGATCCGGGACAGGGAAGTATTTT. It is translated as CASRSGTGKYF.

The rearrangement links TRBV30 to TRBJ1-2; no clear D gene. Trimming left V 0 bases short and J 7 bases short, with 12 bases between. Per the germline V gene, CDR1 is GTSNPN and CDR2 is SVGIG (reference sequence). The CDR3 covers 13 residues. The CDR3 nucleotides read TGTGCCTGGAGTGTTTCCTACCGGAGTGGCTACACCTTC. Residues: CAWSVSYRSGYTF.

This clonotype was observed at least ten times. V gene TRBV28 combines with J gene TRBJ2-5; D call uncertain. Germline V gene lookup returns CDR1 MDHEN and CDR2 SYDVKM. Trimming cost V 5 bases and J 7 bases, with 20 bases left between them. CDR3 length equals 15 residues. The CDR3 DNA reads TGTGCCAGCAGTCCTCCTCGATTGTTCGGAGTGACCCAGTACTTC. This codes for CASSPPRLFGVTQYF.

CDR3 DNA sequence: TGCAGCGTTCGGGAGTCGGGTGGCTACACCTTC. This encodes CSVRESGGYTF. The chain employs TRBV29-1 and TRBJ1-2; unclear D gene. V was clipped by 5 bases and J by 7 bases, with 11 bases between them. This CDR3 has 11 amino acids. Germline V gene sequence: CDR1 SQVTM, CDR2 ANQGSEA.

This clonotype was observed at least ten times. This rearrangement joins TRBV15 to TRBJ2-7, with D perhaps assigned TRBD1 or TRBD2 (5 bases each). Germline V gene lookup returns CDR1 LNHNV and CDR2 YYDKDF (reference sequence). The CDR3 spans 16 residues. V was pared by 0 bases and J by 6 bases, with 18 bases between. CDR3 sequence: CATSRDRRTTGLEQYF. In DNA, the CDR3 is TGTGCCACCAGCAGAGATCGGAGGACAACCGGTCTCGAGCAGTACTTC.

This clonotype was observed at least ten times. The J gene is TRBJ2-7, the V gene TRBV20-1; 9 nucleotides agree with TRBD2. V trimming: 5 bases; J trimming: 3 bases; junction bases outside the gene matches: 8. CDR3 length: 14 residues. Germline loops: CDR1 DFQATT, CDR2 SNEGSKA (reference sequence). The CDR3, as DNA: TGCAGTGCTCCGGGAGCGGGAGGAGGCTACGAGCAGTACTTC. This codes for CSAPGAGGGYEQYF.

The V gene is TRBV4-1, the J gene TRBJ2-1; D assignment may be TRBD1 or TRBD2 (5 bases each). The V and J ends lost 4 bases and 7 bases respectively, with 11 bases between them. The CDR3 runs to 13 residues. Germline values: CDR1 MGHRA, CDR2 YSYEKL. CDR3 sequence (DNA): TGCGCCAGCAGCCGCCTCTGGGGGAATGAGCAGTTCTTC. It codes for CASSRLWGNEQFF.

J is TRBJ1-1 and V is TRBV7-9; possibly TRBD1 for D (5 bases). Germline CDR1 is SEHNR and CDR2 is FQNEAQ (reference sequence). This CDR3 has 15 amino acids. Between the trimmed V and J ends, which lost 4 bases and 1 base, there was a span of 13 bases. In nucleotides, the CDR3 is TGTGCCAGCAGCTCGTGGTCGGGGGGGAACACTGAAGCTTTCTTT. Residues: CASSSWSGGNTEAFF.

The V gene is TRBV19, the J gene TRBJ2-7; D ambiguous. Trimming left V 6 bases short and J 0 bases short, with 9 bases between. This CDR3 is 13 amino acids long. The germline CDR1 and CDR2 sequences are LNHDA and SQIVND (reference sequence). For the CDR3, the DNA is TGTGCCAGTAGGTTAGGAAGCTCCTACGAGCAGTACTTC. It codes for CASRLGSSYEQYF. The whole variable domain, remainder taken from reference TRBV19 and TRBJ2-7, is DGGITQSPKYLFRKEGQNVTLSCEQNLNHDAMYWYRQDPGQGLRLIYYSQIVNDFQKGDIAEGYSVSREKKESFPLTVTSAQKNPTAFYLCASRLGSSYEQYFGPGTRLTVT.

This clonotype was found a few times. This chain uses TRBV12-3 or TRBV12-4 with TRBJ2-5; D is uncertain. CDR3 size: 13 residues. V was cut by 6 bases and J by 5 bases, with 13 bases left in between. CDR3 loop: CASSFIIGETQYF. The CDR3, as DNA: TGTGCCAGCAGCTTCATTATCGGGGAGACCCAGTACTTC.

In its sample, this clonotype was seen a few times. V usage is TRBV12-3 or TRBV12-4 and J usage is TRBJ2-2; D tentatively reads TRBD1 or TRBD2 (7 bases each). V was shortened by 5 bases and J by 4 bases, with 23 bases between the two germline ends. The CDR3 spans 18 residues. CDR3 protein: CASSGGGGDKGATGELFF. As DNA, the CDR3 is TGTGCCAGCAGTGGAGGGGGGGGCGACAAGGGGGCCACCGGGGAGCTGTTTTTT.

Of note for this clonotype: One junction end does not reproduce the germline sequence, and a read error may be involved. The gene calls are TRBV25-1 and TRBJ2-1; possible D gene TRBD2, 6 bases. Germline CDR1 is MGHDK and CDR2 is SYGVNS. This CDR3 contains 10 residues. In DNA, the CDR3 is TGTGCCAGCAGTGGGGACTCCCTGCGCTTC. This sequence encodes CASSGDSLRF.

The V gene is TRBV29-1, the J gene TRBJ2-1; 7 bases align to TRBD1. V lost 8 bases, J lost 5 bases, and 9 bases stayed unmatched. Germline assignment: CDR1 SQVTM and CDR2 ANQGSEA. CDR3 length: 13 amino acids. The CDR3 DNA sequence: TGCAGCTCCGGTAAAACAGGGGACAATGAGCAGTTCTTC. It is translated as CSSGKTGDNEQFF.